This T cell receptor beta chain was sequenced for a study of blood T cell repertoires in COVID-19. CDR1 is SGHTA and CDR2 is FQGNSA in the germline V gene. Trimming cost V 5 bases and J 3 bases, with 13 bases left between them. The CDR3 consists of 14 residues. TCRdb keeps only in-frame clones here, not all; method: immunoSEQ multiplex PCR. Of about 310,000 clones listed, 85% to 90% are singletons. The chain carries TRBV7-2 and TRBJ2-5, with D possibly TRBD1 on 6 matching bases. The receptor comes from a woman in her forties with COVID-19, enrolled during active disease. Sequencing was carried out using peripheral blood. CDR3 coding DNA: TGTGCCAGCAGCCTAAACAGGGCTGAAGAGACCCAGTACTTC. Amino acids: CASSLNRAEETQYF.